A single sample gave rise to the 12 T cell receptor beta chains below, sequenced in a study of T-cell memory formation after mild COVID-19. TCRdb independently ran MiXCR on the 5' RACE reads; one entry per CDR3 protein. Here the sample spans 400,000 to 500,000 distinct CDR3 sequences, 20% being singletons. Sample: PBMCs or a T cell subset sorted from them (not recorded which). Receptors were obtained from an adult woman who had mild COVID-19 (a few samples of this study predate the infection). Cell type and time point are not known.

This sequence joins TRBV7-6 and TRBJ2-7; D is possibly TRBD2 (6 bases). Germline V gene sequence: CDR1 SGHVS, CDR2 FNYEAQ. This CDR3 is 15 amino acids long. The V gene lost 4 bases and the J gene lost 3 bases, with 16 bases spanning the gap. For the CDR3, the DNA is TGTGCCAGCAGCTCGCCTGGAGGGTTAGGCTACGAGCAGTACTTC. It translates to CASSSPGGLGYEQYF.

The CDR3 DNA follows: TGCGCCAGCAGCTTGAAGGGGGTCGGGACTAGTTGGTATTTT. It encodes CASSLKGVGTSWYF. The genes are TRBV5-1 and TRBJ2-3, with 8 nucleotides matching TRBD2. CDR1 is SGHRS, CDR2 YFSETQ, per germline. This CDR3 has 14 residues. Unmatched junction bases numbered 12, after V lost 1 base and J lost 14 bases.

This clonotype was recorded a few times. This chain links TRBV7-3 with TRBJ2-1; 9 bases align to TRBD1. CDR1 is SGHTA, CDR2 FQGTGA, per germline. The J segment lost 7 bases and the V segment lost 4 bases, leaving 8 bases of the junction unmatched. CDR3 length: 15 amino acids. CDR3 sequence: CASSSRGQGWNEQFF. CDR3 DNA: TGTGCCAGCAGCTCTCGCGGACAGGGGTGGAATGAGCAGTTCTTC.

This clonotype was observed a few times. The CDR3 spells CASSSGLEGSTDTQYF. For the CDR3, the DNA is TGTGCCAGCAGCTCAGGCCTCGAGGGGAGCACAGATACGCAGTATTTT. V is TRBV7-2 and J is TRBJ2-3; D is possibly TRBD1 or TRBD2 (5 bases each). Germline loops: CDR1 SGHTA, CDR2 FQGNSA. The V gene lost 4 bases and the J gene lost 0 bases, with 14 bases spanning the gap. The CDR3 totals 16 residues.

This clonotype was seen more than once but under ten times. The rearrangement uses TRBV6-5 and TRBJ2-1, with D perhaps given as TRBD1 or TRBD2 (6 bases each). Between the trimmed V and J ends, which lost 5 bases and 11 bases, there was a span of 13 bases. The CDR3 sequence is 12 residues long. CDR1 and CDR2 (germline): MNHEY, SVGAGI. This CDR3 is CASSPQGGQQFF. CDR3 nucleotide sequence: TGTGCCAGCAGTCCCCAAGGGGGGCAGCAGTTCTTC.

J is TRBJ1-5 and V is TRBV12-3 or TRBV12-4; the D is unclear. This CDR3 contains 14 residues. V was cut by 4 bases and J by 7 bases, with 14 bases left in between. CDR3 region: CASSSPDGSQPQHF. Here the CDR3 DNA reads TGTGCCAGCAGTTCACCCGACGGGTCCCAGCCCCAGCATTTT.

The table lists this clonotype with a few counts. This chain uses TRBV7-9 with TRBJ2-4, with a tentative D call TRBD1 (6 bases). The germline gives CDR1 SEHNR, CDR2 FQNEAQ (reference sequence). CDR3 length: 12 amino acids. The V and J ends lost 1 base and 8 bases respectively, with 6 bases between them. In nucleotides, the CDR3 is TGTGCCAGCAGCTTAGACAGGGACATTCAGTACTTC. It yields the protein CASSLDRDIQYF.

The gene calls are TRBV20-1 and TRBJ1-5; 7 bases align to TRBD1. The germline gives CDR1 DFQATT, CDR2 SNEGSKA (reference sequence). The CDR3 runs 15 residues. J gave up 6 bases and V 3 bases, and 11 bases lay outside the gene matches. CDR3 sequence (DNA): TGCAGTGCTAGTCGACAGGGACCGGCGAGTCAGCCCCAGCATTTT. As protein: CSASRQGPASQPQHF.

The V call is TRBV12-3 or TRBV12-4, the J call TRBJ1-5; D is unresolved. Trimming cost V 1 base and J 2 bases, with 12 bases left between them. This CDR3 has 16 residues. The CDR3 is CASSLGRVRRNQPQHF. DNA for the CDR3: TGTGCCAGCAGTTTAGGGAGGGTGAGGCGCAATCAGCCCCAGCATTTT.

A few counts support this clonotype. The V and J genes are TRBV7-9 and TRBJ2-5; D gene uncertain. The CDR3 spans 13 residues. V was pared by 6 bases and J by 5 bases, with 13 bases between. Germline CDR1 is SEHNR and CDR2 is FQNEAQ (reference sequence). DNA for the CDR3: TGTGCCAGCAGTGGAGCGTCACGGGAGACCCAGTACTTC. Its protein product is CASSGASRETQYF.

The chain links TRBV2 to TRBJ2-1; D perhaps matches TRBD2 (6 bases). Trimming took 3 bases from V and 12 from J, leaving 15 bases between them. CDR1 is SNHLY, CDR2 FYNNEI, per germline. The CDR3 is made up of 13 amino acids. As DNA, the CDR3 is TGTGCCAGCAGTGAGGGGGGTAGGACTTTGCAGTTCTTC. Amino acid sequence: CASSEGGRTLQFF.

This clonotype was observed a few times. The CDR3, as DNA: TGTGCCAGCAGCCAAGTGATGTCTGAGCTGTATGAGCAGTTCTTC. Its protein is CASSQVMSELYEQFF. This chain links TRBV4-2 with TRBJ2-1; D unresolved. Germline lookup yields CDR1 LGHNA and CDR2 YNFKEQ. The CDR3 extends over 15 amino acids. Deletions cut 1 base from V and 8 bases from J, with 15 bases between.